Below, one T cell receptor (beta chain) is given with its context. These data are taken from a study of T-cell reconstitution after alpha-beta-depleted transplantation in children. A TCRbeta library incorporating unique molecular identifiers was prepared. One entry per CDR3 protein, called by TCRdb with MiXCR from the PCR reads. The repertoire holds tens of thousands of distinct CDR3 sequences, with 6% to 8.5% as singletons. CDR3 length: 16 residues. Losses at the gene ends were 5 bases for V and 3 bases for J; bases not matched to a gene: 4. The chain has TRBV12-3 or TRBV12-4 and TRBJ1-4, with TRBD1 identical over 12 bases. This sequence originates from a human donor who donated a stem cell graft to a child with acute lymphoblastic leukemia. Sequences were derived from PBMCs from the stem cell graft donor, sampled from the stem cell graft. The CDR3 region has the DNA TGTGCCAGCAGTGGGACAGGGGGCTTTTCTAATGAAAAACTGTTTTTT. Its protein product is CASSGTGGFSNEKLFF.